A selection of T cell receptor beta chains follows, all from one sample in a study of T cells in Graves' hyperthyroidism and ophthalmopathy. TCRdb ran MiXCR on the multiplex PCR reads and lists one entry per CDR3 protein. In the table there are 300,000 to 450,000 distinct CDR3 sequences, roughly 13% of which are singletons. The material sequenced was blood. Receptors were obtained from a man in his thirties or forties with Graves' hyperthyroidism that later progressed to Graves' ophthalmopathy. Both conserved end residues are part of each CDR3. Clone size appears in some rows only: once, few, many, or a class for an expanded clone.

12 | few | TRBV5-1 | CASSWGCNEQFF
14 | many | TRBV7-9 | CASSARVTNTEAFF
13 | many | TRBV30 | CAWSVVGGTEAFF
13 | many | TRBV5-5 | CASSLHEITEAFF
15 | many | TRBV20-1 | CSALGTSGGQDEQYF
14 | many | TRBV28 | CASSSGGSTDTQYF
12 | NA | TRBV7-9 | CASSTAGTEAFF
13 | NA | TRBV12-3/TRBV12-4 | CASSQGPTNEQFF
12 | many | TRBV12-3/TRBV12-4 | CASSWVGNEQFF
12 | NA | TRBV10-3 | CAIQQESYEQYF
12 | many | TRBV12-3/TRBV12-4 | CASRDRRLIYTF